This record covers a single T cell receptor beta chain. What it recognizes is unknown. V shed 0 bases and J 3 bases; nucleotides not matched to a gene: 4. Germline assignment: CDR1 LGHNA and CDR2 YSLEER. This CDR3 region has 15 residues. Unexposed donor CD4+ T cells date from about 2010-2018, before the COVID-19 pandemic. The cells were cultured for 9 to 11 days before CD4+ T cells were isolated. Testing used SARS-CoV-2 S/N and four cold-coronavirus spikes on unexposed-donor CD4+ T cells, cells permitting. Method: immunoSEQ multiplex PCR; TCRdb's copy keeps in-frame clones and lacks some. The sample contains 20,000 or so clones, around 68% of which appear only once. These data belong to a study of CD4 T cells in relation to SARS-CoV-2 and coronaviruses. Study-wide results and caveats: In around 67% of donors, memory CD4+ clonotypes crossrecognized SARS-CoV-2 and at least one common cold coronavirus spike.

This receptor was identified in a human donor in good health. The chain employs TRBV4-3 and TRBJ2-7; 8 bases align to TRBD1. The sample taken for sequencing was CD4+ T cells from PBMCs, cultured in vitro. The CDR3 sequence: CASSQDAGGYYEQYF. CDR3 coding DNA: TGCGCCAGCAGCCAAGATGCAGGGGGCTACTACGAGCAGTACTTC.